This T cell receptor beta chain came from a study of tumor-infiltrating lymphocytes in localized non-small cell lung cancer. The overall study: Some samples were collected after neoadjuvant chemotherapy; smokers, never-smokers and several histologies were included. Resected tumor was paired with non-adjacent uninvolved lung from the same patient.

This table comes from immunoSEQ multiplex PCR, and its TCRdb copy is limited to in-frame clones, with some not included. This table holds several thousand clones, under 75% found once. Notes on the study in general: Available tissue quantity limited TCR sequencing to a patient subset. Different pieces of the same tissue went to different assays, confounding technical variation with intratumor heterogeneity.

Regarding this clone: Its antigen is not identified.

V lost 2 bases to trimming and J lost 2 bases, with 9 bases between them. This CDR3 is built from 14 residues. CDR1 is SGHAT, CDR2 FQNNGV, per germline. Source material: uninvolved lung tissue not adjacent to the tumor. The V call is TRBV11-2, the J call TRBJ1-2, with unresolved D. The sequence derives from a human donor with non-small cell lung cancer. CDR3 DNA sequence: TGTGCCAGCAGCTTAACCCTCACAAACTATGGCTACACCTTC. As protein: CASSLTLTNYGYTF.